A single sample gave rise to the 25 T cell receptor beta chains below, sequenced in a study of T-cell memory formation after mild COVID-19. MiXCR, applied by TCRdb to the 5' RACE reads, yields one record per CDR3 protein. This table has some 100,000 distinct CDR3 sequences, 11% appearing once. The sequenced sample was PBMCs or a T cell subset sorted from them (not recorded which). The receptors shown here come from a man aged 18 to 30 who had mild COVID-19 (a few samples of this study predate the infection). Cell type and time point are not known.

This clonotype was seen many times. This sequence joins TRBV11-2 and TRBJ2-3; 10 bases agree with TRBD1. The CDR3 covers 16 residues. Germline lookup yields CDR1 SGHAT and CDR2 FQNNGV. J gave up 7 bases and V 4 bases, and 11 bases lay outside the gene matches. Here the CDR3 DNA reads TGTGCCAGCAGCTGGCACCGGGACAGGGGCAAGAATACGCAGTATTTT. Amino acid sequence: CASSWHRDRGKNTQYF.

This clonotype was counted between two and nine times. The chain employs TRBV7-3 and TRBJ2-3, with 9 bases identical to TRBD1. The germline V gene has CDR1 SGHTA and CDR2 FQGTGA. V was pared by 4 bases and J by 5 bases, with 7 bases of the junction left unmatched. The length of the CDR3 is 15 residues. In DNA, the CDR3 is TGTGCCAGCAGCTCCACAGGGGGCTCGGGAGATACGCAGTATTTT. This translates into CASSSTGGSGDTQYF.

In this sample, this clonotype turned up a few times. The chain has TRBV7-6 and TRBJ2-7; 7 nucleotides match TRBD1. The CDR3 length is 13 residues. From germline, CDR1 is SGHVS and CDR2 FNYEAQ. J lost 6 bases, V lost 4 bases, and 6 bases had no gene match. The CDR3 DNA follows: TGTGCCAGCAGCTCCGAGGACAGGCGCGAGCAGTACGTC. This encodes CASSSEDRREQYV.

With regard to this clonotype: With a much larger clone just one base away, this may be a read error. The rearrangement joins TRBV4-1 to TRBJ2-1; TRBD1 matches at 8 bases. There are 19 residues in the CDR3. V dropped 3 bases and J dropped 6; count of bases not matched to a gene: 19. The germline CDR1 and CDR2 sequences are MGHRA and YSYEKL. CDR3 amino acids: CASSHGAGGASNYRNEQFF. In DNA form, the CDR3 reads TGCGCCAGCAGCCATGGAGCAGGGGGCGCGAGTAATTACCGCAATGAGCAGTTCTTC.

This clonotype turned up a few times. V is TRBV12-3 or TRBV12-4 and J is TRBJ1-5, with D maybe TRBD1 (5 bases). This CDR3 is built from 15 residues. Trimming removed 6 bases at V and 4 bases at J, with 16 bases between. CDR3 sequence reads: CASSPGTLLNQPQHF. The CDR3 DNA sequence: TGTGCCAGCAGCCCTGGGACTCTGCTTAATCAGCCCCAGCATTTT.

V gene TRBV5-1 combines with J gene TRBJ2-1, with D uncertain. Deletions cut 1 base from V and 4 bases from J, with 9 bases between. The length of the CDR3 is 14 residues. Germline V gene sequence: CDR1 SGHRS, CDR2 YFSETQ. The CDR3 is CASSLIIGYNEQFF. The CDR3 region has the DNA TGCGCCAGCAGCTTGATAATAGGGTACAATGAGCAGTTCTTC.

A few counts support this clonotype. The chain combines TRBV6-2 or TRBV6-3 with TRBJ2-1; tentative D call: TRBD2 (6 bases). CDR1 is MNHEY and CDR2 is SVGEGT in the germline V gene. Between the trimmed V and J ends, which lost 0 bases and 1 base, there was a span of 10 bases. CDR3 length equals 16 residues. CDR3 region: CASSYSRGSSYNEQFF. Written as DNA, the CDR3 is TGTGCCAGCAGTTACTCACGGGGGTCTTCCTACAATGAGCAGTTCTTC.

Only a few counts were recorded for this clonotype. The chain uses TRBV20-1 and TRBJ1-1; TRBD1 is a possible D gene (6 bases). Deletions cut 5 bases from V and 4 bases from J, with 11 bases between. Germline V lookup: CDR1 DFQATT, CDR2 SNEGSKA (reference sequence). This CDR3 is built from 12 residues. CDR3 loop: CSAGDILTEAFF. CDR3 nucleotides: TGCAGTGCTGGGGACATCCTCACTGAAGCTTTCTTT.

V usage is TRBV7-9 and J usage is TRBJ2-4; 7 nucleotides line up with TRBD1. Germline CDR1 SEHNR, CDR2 FQNEAQ (reference sequence). The CDR3 is 13 amino acids. V trimming: 4 bases; J trimming: 9 bases; junction bases outside the gene matches: 6. The CDR3 sequence is CASSSGQAGIQYF. For the CDR3, the DNA is TGTGCCAGCAGCTCCGGACAGGCGGGCATTCAGTACTTC.

V and J are TRBV5-4 and TRBJ2-5, with D perhaps TRBD1 or TRBD2 (5 bases each). This CDR3 spans 12 amino acids. Between the trimmed V and J ends, which lost 10 bases and 7 bases, there was a span of 17 bases. Germline V gives CDR1 SGHNT, CDR2 YYREEE (reference sequence). In nucleotides, the CDR3 is TGTGCCGCCTCGATTGGGGCGGGGACCCAGTACTTC. Translation: CAASIGAGTQYF.

This clonotype has more than one count but fewer than ten. This sequence joins TRBV7-9 and TRBJ2-1; D is perhaps TRBD1 (6 bases). CDR3 length: 13 amino acids. The germline V and J ends were trimmed by 3 bases and 8 bases, with 11 bases remaining between them. From germline, CDR1 is SEHNR and CDR2 FQNEAQ (reference sequence). The CDR3, as DNA: TGTGCCAGCAGCTTGGGCAGGGGCCATGAGCAGTTCTTC. This sequence encodes CASSLGRGHEQFF.

The rearrangement joins TRBV7-9 to TRBJ1-5, with 7 bases that match TRBD1. The CDR3 runs 16 residues. V was clipped by 5 bases and J by 3 bases; unmatched bases: 10. Germline loops: CDR1 SEHNR, CDR2 FQNEAQ (reference sequence). CDR3 sequence: CASSPLDRDLNQPQHF. The CDR3 DNA reads TGTGCCAGCAGCCCACTAGACAGGGATCTCAATCAGCCCCAGCATTTT.

The table lists this clonotype with many counts. The chain uses TRBV5-1 and TRBJ1-1; D is unclear. CDR3 length: 13 amino acids. Germline loops: CDR1 SGHRS, CDR2 YFSETQ. The ends were cut back, 1 base at V and 1 base at J, with 5 bases in the middle. This CDR3 reads CASSLPANTEAFF. Here the CDR3 DNA reads TGCGCCAGCAGCTTGCCAGCGAACACTGAAGCTTTCTTT.

V gene TRBV21-1 combines with J gene TRBJ1-3. TRBV21-1 is termed a pseudogene. The CDR3 runs 16 residues. The DNA of the CDR3 is TGTGCCAGCAGCCCCTCGGCGTGGAGCTCTGGAAACACCATATATTTT. It is translated as CASSPSAWSSGNTIYF.

This clonotype was found many times. The chain links TRBV5-1 to TRBJ2-7; no clear D. CDR3 length: 16 residues. Germline V gene lookup returns CDR1 SGHRS and CDR2 YFSETQ. Trimming removed 0 bases from V and 0 bases from J, with 13 bases in between. The CDR3: CASSLADRPHSYEQYF. CDR3 in DNA: TGCGCCAGCAGCTTGGCAGATCGCCCCCACTCCTACGAGCAGTACTTC.

The J gene is TRBJ2-1, the V gene TRBV6-5; 7 bases are a match to TRBD2. This CDR3 is built from 18 residues. V lost 2 bases and J lost 0; bases outside the gene matches: 10. Germline V gene data show CDR1 as MNHEY and CDR2 as SVGAGI. CDR3 sequence: CASSYRGWRGSSYNEQFF. CDR3 coding DNA: TGTGCCAGCAGTTACCGGGGCTGGCGGGGGAGCTCCTACAATGAGCAGTTCTTC.

The chain links TRBV19 to TRBJ2-7; possible D gene TRBD2, 5 bases. Trimming stripped 5 bases from V and 6 bases from J, with 11 bases between. CDR1 is LNHDA, CDR2 SQIVND, per germline (reference sequence). This CDR3 comprises 12 residues. CDR3 loop: CASSPGSGEQYF. The CDR3 nucleotides are TGTGCCAGTAGTCCGGGGTCCGGCGAGCAGTACTTC. The full variable domain, with the rest looked up from reference TRBV19 and TRBJ2-7, is DGGITQSPKYLFRKEGQNVTLSCEQNLNHDAMYWYRQDPGQGLRLIYYSQIVNDFQKGDIAEGYSVSREKKESFPLTVTSAQKNPTAFYLCASSPGSGEQYFGPGTRLTVT.

This sequence joins TRBV4-1 and TRBJ1-5; D not resolved. Germline CDR1 reads MGHRA; CDR2 reads YSYEKL. V shed 0 bases and J shed 11 bases, with 11 bases lying between them. CDR3 length equals 13 residues. CDR3 sequence: CASSQERQAAQHF. CDR3 in DNA: TGCGCCAGCAGCCAAGAGAGGCAGGCGGCCCAGCATTTT.

This clonotype was seen a handful of times. The rearrangement joins TRBV28 to TRBJ2-7, with TRBD2 matching 8 bases. CDR3 size: 18 residues. With V trimmed by 4 bases and J by 2 bases, 16 bases remained unmatched. The germline V gene encodes CDR1 MDHEN and CDR2 SYDVKM. CDR3 DNA: TGTGCCAGCAGTTCTTTTAGGTCCAGCGGGGGCCTTACCTACGAGCAGTACGTC. Protein sequence: CASSSFRSSGGLTYEQYV.

This clonotype was detected many times. The chain joins TRBV27 to TRBJ1-5, with TRBD1 matching 9 bases. The trim removed 6 bases at V and 3 bases at J, leaving 3 bases unmatched. This CDR3 has 14 amino acids. CDR1 and CDR2 (germline): MNHEY, SMNVEV (reference sequence). CDR3 DNA sequence: TGTGCCAGCAGGGAACAGGGGGCCAATCAGCCCCAGCATTTT. Translation gives CASREQGANQPQHF.

The CDR3: CASRTTGGSFDEQYF. In DNA form, the CDR3 reads TGTGCCAGCAGAACCACAGGGGGCAGTTTTGACGAGCAGTACTTC. This chain connects TRBV28 to TRBJ2-7; TRBD1 matches at 9 bases. The germline gives CDR1 MDHEN, CDR2 SYDVKM. This CDR3 has 15 residues. V lost 6 bases to trimming and J lost 5 bases; unmatched junction nucleotides: 11.

This clonotype appeared many times. The DNA of the CDR3 is TGCGCCAGCAGCCAAGAAGGTCCGGGACCGGGATTGGAGACCCAGTACTTC. It specifies CASSQEGPGPGLETQYF. The rearrangement links TRBV4-1 to TRBJ2-5; D is possibly TRBD1 or TRBD2 (5 bases each). The V gene lost 0 bases and the J gene lost 5 bases, with 19 bases spanning the gap. The CDR3 totals 17 residues. The germline gives CDR1 MGHRA, CDR2 YSYEKL.

This clonotype was detected a few times. V gene TRBV12-5 combines with J gene TRBJ1-1, with 7 bases matching TRBD1. Germline-derived CDR1 and CDR2 are LGHNT and FRNRAP. The ends lost 3 bases at V and 1 base at J; junction bases unmatched: 11. This CDR3 region has 17 residues. The CDR3 nucleotides read TGTGCTAGTGGTTTTCTCATCTTAGGGACAGAGAACACTGAAGCTTTCTTT. It translates to CASGFLILGTENTEAFF.

This chain uses TRBV7-3 with TRBJ2-7, with a tentative D call TRBD1 (6 bases). The germline V gene has CDR1 SGHTA and CDR2 FQGTGA. The CDR3 runs to 13 residues. Between the trimmed V and J ends, which lost 2 bases and 5 bases, there was a span of 10 bases. In nucleotides, the CDR3 is TGTGCCAGCAGCTTATACAGGGATAACGAGCAGTACTTC. Translation: CASSLYRDNEQYF.

This clonotype has a handful of counts. A read error may be the cause here, since a much bigger clone is one base away. The chain carries TRBV7-2 and TRBJ2-3, with D tentatively TRBD1 (6 bases). Germline V gene sequence: CDR1 SGHTA, CDR2 FQGNSA. The CDR3 loop spans 19 amino acids. The CDR3 spells CAGSKLSGTPPFSTDTQYF. CDR3 coding DNA: TGTGCCGGCAGCAAGCTAAGTGGGACACCCCCATTTAGCACAGATACGCAGTATTTT.